One and the same sample provided the 4 T cell receptor beta chains below, sequenced in a study of blood T cell repertoires in COVID-19. Clones were sequenced by immunoSEQ multiplex PCR, and TCRdb holds only the in-frame ones, with some missing. The repertoire holds some 130,000 clones, with around 80% as singletons. Source material: peripheral blood. These receptors all stem from a man aged 55 to 70 who had recovered from COVID-19.

This clone was found once. The V gene is TRBV7-2, the J gene TRBJ2-5; 14 nucleotides line up with TRBD2. The CDR3 contains 16 residues. The junction had 7 bases not matched to a gene; V was cut back by 5 bases and J by 5 bases. CDR1 is SGHTA and CDR2 is FQGNSA in the germline V gene. The CDR3 loop reads CASSTRLAGGPETQYF. Here the CDR3 DNA reads TGTGCCAGCAGCACCAGACTAGCGGGAGGGCCGGAGACCCAGTACTTC.

The rearrangement joins TRBV24-1 to TRBJ2-7; a possible D gene is TRBD1 (5 bases). Trimming took off 9 bases at V and 7 bases at J, with 15 bases between the two ends. The CDR3 totals 12 residues. CDR1 and CDR2 (germline): KGHDR, SFDVKD. Here the CDR3 DNA reads TGTGCCACCCCCTTTCAGGGTTGGGAGCAGTACTTC. It codes for CATPFQGWEQYF.

CDR3 DNA: TGTGCCAGCAGCTCCGACGCACAGGAAGCTTTCTTT. Translating gives CASSSDAQEAFF. V and J are TRBV27 and TRBJ1-1; D is unresolved. Trimming removed 6 bases at V and 8 bases at J, with 13 bases between. Germline CDR1 MNHEY, CDR2 SMNVEV (reference sequence). The CDR3 has 12 amino acids.

V and J are TRBV5-6 and TRBJ1-5; D remains ambiguous. V gave up 1 base and J gave up 5 bases, with 4 bases separating them. Germline V gives CDR1 SGHDT, CDR2 YYEEEE. The CDR3 consists of 12 residues. CDR3: CASSLLDQPQHF. The DNA of the CDR3 is TGTGCCAGCAGCTTGCTTGATCAGCCCCAGCATTTT.